The next 12 T cell receptor beta chains were all read from a single sample in a study of tumor and adjacent non-tumor tissue in lung cancer. TCRbeta libraries were built with three rounds of nested PCR, modified from ARM-PCR. TCRdb analysed the multiplex PCR reads with MiXCR anew, one entry per CDR3 protein. The data hold tens of thousands of distinct CDR3 sequences, with 75% to 90% observed a single time. This sample's RNA came from whole unsorted tissue. The sequenced sample consisted of lung tumor tissue. The receptor source for this set is a woman between 50 and 59 years old with non-small cell lung cancer.

This clonotype was seen once. Likely a read error: the CDR3 ends without its conserved phenylalanine or tryptophan. The chain couples TRBV12-3 or TRBV12-4 to TRBJ1-1; possible D gene TRBD1, 5 bases. The V gene lost 8 bases and the J gene lost 10 bases, with 17 bases spanning the gap. CDR3 length: 12 residues. The CDR3 region has the DNA TGTGCCAGCTGTTCCCTTCGGGGGGGAGCTTTCTAT. It yields the protein CASCSLRGGAFY.

On this clonotype: At one end, the junction sequence differs from germline, possibly due to a read error. This chain joins TRBV6-5 and TRBJ2-1; TRBD2 agrees at 10 bases. CDR1 and CDR2 (germline): MNHEY, SVGAGI. The CDR3 totals 15 residues. The CDR3 DNA sequence: TGTGTCAGCAGAATCCAGACTAGCGGGTCGGGTGAGCAGTTCTTC. As protein: CVSRIQTSGSGEQFF.

Regarding this clonotype: A much larger clone lies a single base off, so this may be a read error. Because it lacks the conserved phenylalanine or tryptophan at the end, this CDR3 is likely a read error. The genes are TRBV4-1 and TRBJ2-1; 8 nucleotides agree with TRBD1. The germline V gene encodes CDR1 MGHRA and CDR2 YSYEKL. The CDR3 runs to 15 residues. J gave up 8 bases and V 1 base, and 7 bases lay outside the gene matches. The CDR3 spells CASSQGVTGVDEQFL. CDR3 sequence (DNA): TGCGCCAGCAGCCAAGGGGTGACAGGGGTTGATGAGCAGTTCCTC.

This clonotype was observed a single time. The CDR3 reads CASSLGAGSGANVLTF. The DNA of the CDR3 is TGTGCCAGCAGCTTAGGTGCAGGGTCAGGGGCCAACGTCCTGACTTTC. This chain uses TRBV11-2 with TRBJ2-6; D perhaps matches TRBD1 (5 bases). Trimming cost V 1 base and J 4 bases, with 11 bases left between them. Germline V gene sequence: CDR1 SGHAT, CDR2 FQNNGV. The length of the CDR3 is 16 residues. The entire variable domain, with the rest obtained from reference TRBV11-2 and TRBJ2-6, is as follows: EAGVAQSPRYKIIEKRQSVAFWCNPISGHATLYWYQQILGQGPKLLIQFQNNGVVDDSQLPKDRFSAERLKGVDSTLKIQPAKLEDSAVYLCASSLGAGSGANVLTFGAGSRLTVL.

This chain joins TRBV19 and TRBJ2-7; perhaps TRBD1 as D (6 bases). Per germline, CDR1 LNHDA and CDR2 SQIVND (reference sequence). The CDR3 totals 14 residues. Trimming took off 6 bases at V and 3 bases at J, with 15 bases between the two ends. The chain's CDR3 is CASRGTRDGYEQYF. CDR3 in DNA: TGTGCCAGTAGGGGGACAAGGGACGGCTACGAGCAGTACTTC.

Comments on this clonotype: A read error is likely, as this CDR3 ends without the conserved phenylalanine or tryptophan. The J gene is TRBJ1-1, the V gene TRBV7-9; perhaps TRBD1 as D (5 bases). V was clipped by 6 bases and J by 2 bases, with 13 bases between them. There are 14 residues in the CDR3. Germline V gene data show CDR1 as SEHNR and CDR2 as FQNEAQ (reference sequence). The CDR3 region is CASRLTGANTEAFY. The CDR3 DNA is TGTGCCAGCAGGTTAACAGGAGCTAACACTGAAGCTTTCTAT.

This clonotype was detected once. Germline is not matched at one junction end, which may reflect a read error. The chain is built from TRBV11-2 and TRBJ2-3, with no clear D. This CDR3 is 13 amino acids long. CDR1 is SGHAT and CDR2 is FQNNGV in the germline V gene. The CDR3: CAGRPTVSDKQFF. The CDR3 nucleotides are TGTGCCGGCCGCCCCACCGTCTCAGACAAGCAGTTTTTT.

The rearrangement uses TRBV2 and TRBJ1-5; 9 nucleotides agree with TRBD1. The V and J ends lost 7 bases and 7 bases, in that order; junction bases with no gene match: 8. In germline, CDR1 is SNHLY, CDR2 FYNNEI. This CDR3 has 14 residues. CDR3 sequence reads: CASNGQGKLQPQHF. The CDR3 nucleotides read TGTGCCAGCAACGGACAGGGGAAGTTGCAGCCCCAGCATTTT.

The CDR3 sequence: CSVAWNTRELFF. The CDR3 coding sequence is TGCAGCGTTGCTTGGAATACCCGGGAGCTGTTTTTT. This sequence joins TRBV29-1 and TRBJ2-2, with no clear D. The germline V gene encodes CDR1 SQVTM and CDR2 ANQGSEA. The CDR3 consists of 12 residues. The ends were cut back, 4 bases at V and 9 bases at J, with 12 bases in the middle.

On this clonotype itself: With a much larger clone just one base away, this may be a read error. J is TRBJ1-2 and V is TRBV21-1. TRBV21-1 is deemed a pseudogene. CDR3 length equals 13 residues. The CDR3 region has the DNA TGTGCCAGCAGCCAAACGGTCAACTATGGCTACACCTTC. This encodes CASSQTVNYGYTF.

Regarding this clonotype: Being one base from a much bigger clone, this may be a read error. The CDR3 loop reads CAIKETGDEQFF. The CDR3, as DNA: TGTGCCATCAAAGAGACGGGGGATGAGCAGTTCTTC. This chain connects TRBV10-3 to TRBJ2-1; tentative D call: TRBD2 (6 bases). This CDR3 has 12 amino acids. CDR1 is ENHRY, CDR2 SYGVKD, per germline. Trimming left V 7 bases short and J 8 bases short, with 12 bases between.

This sequence joins TRBV6-6 and TRBJ2-3; 14 bases are a match to TRBD2. Germline loops: CDR1 MNHNY, CDR2 SVGAGI (reference sequence). After removal of 7 bases from V and 3 bases from J, the junction contained 21 bases not matched to a gene. The CDR3 length is 21 residues. CDR3: CASINTWATGTSGRGTDTQYF. DNA for the CDR3: TGTGCCAGCATTAACACGTGGGCAACCGGGACTAGCGGGAGAGGGACAGATACGCAGTATTTT.